This is a list of T cell receptor beta chains from one sample in a study of beta chain features in type 1 diabetes. Some clones are missing from TCRdb's copy, which holds only in-frame ones; the method was immunoSEQ multiplex PCR. The sample holds approximately 50,000 clones, 55% to 80% seen once. Sequencing input: stem cell memory CD4+ T cells from blood. Receptors were obtained from a woman aged 30 to 39 with type 1 diabetes. Both conserved end residues are part of each CDR3. The order of the fields is D gene, V gene, J gene, clone size, CDR3 protein. D genes are given only for firm matches. Expanded clones get a size class; other rows say once, few or many, or leave the size out.

d_call: TRBD1; v_call: TRBV5-1; j_call: TRBJ2-3; clone_size: -; cdr3_aa: CASSLARDSSTDTQYF
d_call: TRBD2; v_call: TRBV9; j_call: TRBJ2-7; clone_size: -; cdr3_aa: CASSPRVGGSSYEQYF
d_call: TRBD2; v_call: TRBV5-1; j_call: TRBJ2-3; clone_size: few; cdr3_aa: CASSLLAVPTDTQYF
d_call: -; v_call: TRBV6-5; j_call: TRBJ1-1; clone_size: few; cdr3_aa: CASSTKLGGVTEAFF
d_call: -; v_call: TRBV28; j_call: TRBJ1-3; clone_size: -; cdr3_aa: CASSLGLLSSGNTIYF
d_call: -; v_call: TRBV29-1; j_call: TRBJ1-2; clone_size: few; cdr3_aa: CSVEQGNRYGYTF
d_call: -; v_call: TRBV30; j_call: TRBJ2-5; clone_size: -; cdr3_aa: CAWRKDSLLREQYF
d_call: -; v_call: TRBV5-1; j_call: TRBJ2-3; clone_size: -; cdr3_aa: CASSLRQGRALSTDTQYF
d_call: -; v_call: TRBV30; j_call: TRBJ1-4; clone_size: -; cdr3_aa: CAWSSGGEKLFF
d_call: -; v_call: TRBV4-1; j_call: TRBJ1-1; clone_size: -; cdr3_aa: CASSQLLSGQSGYHTEAFF
d_call: TRBD1; v_call: TRBV18; j_call: TRBJ1-2; clone_size: -; cdr3_aa: CASSPGTGSDYGYTF
d_call: TRBD1; v_call: TRBV29-1; j_call: TRBJ2-7; clone_size: few; cdr3_aa: CSVIAGGSGYEQYF
d_call: TRBD1; v_call: TRBV5-1; j_call: TRBJ1-1; clone_size: few; cdr3_aa: CASSLVPDRETEAFF
d_call: TRBD2; v_call: TRBV5-1; j_call: TRBJ2-7; clone_size: -; cdr3_aa: CASSPGGRTSTYEQYF
d_call: -; v_call: TRBV19; j_call: TRBJ1-2; clone_size: -; cdr3_aa: CASETGANYGYTF
d_call: TRBD1; v_call: TRBV5-6; j_call: TRBJ1-5; clone_size: -; cdr3_aa: CASSRTGVPQHF
d_call: -; v_call: TRBV9; j_call: TRBJ2-2; clone_size: -; cdr3_aa: CASSVDGATTGELFF